Presented here are 20 T cell receptor beta chains from one specimen sequenced in a study of CD8+CD57+ T cells in acquired aplastic anemia. Genomic DNA, serving as template, underwent TCR beta VDJ and CDR3 profiling. MiXCR was run by TCRdb on the reads, yielding one entry per CDR3 protein. The table records hundreds of thousands of distinct CDR3 sequences, about a third of them present only once. Sequencing was done on patients that had shown CD8+CD57+ cell expansion by flow cytometry. The material sequenced was sorted CD4+, CD8+, or CD8+CD57+ T cells (not recorded which) from PBMCs. Source of these receptors: a human donor with aplastic anemia.

V and J are TRBV12-3 or TRBV12-4 and TRBJ1-4; tentative D call: TRBD1 (6 bases). The V and J ends lost 3 bases and 7 bases respectively, with 9 bases between them. The CDR3 is 13 residues long. The CDR3 bases are TGTGCCAGCAGTTTTTCCAGGGGTGAAAAACTGTTTTTT. This translates into CASSFSRGEKLFF.

This clonotype was detected a few times. A read error is likely, as this CDR3 ends without the conserved phenylalanine or tryptophan. The DNA is left out, because the CDR3 cannot be placed on it with certainty; the CDR3 is given as TCRdb lists it. The chain has TRBV7-9 and TRBJ2-6; the table's TRBD1 call for D was not verified on the DNA. The CDR3 length equals 8 residues, ends included. Per germline, CDR1 SEHNR and CDR2 FQNEAQ (reference sequence). CDR3 sequence reads: CASSLVGQ.

This clonotype was counted a few times. The chain uses TRBV9 and TRBJ2-5; D gene uncertain. This CDR3 has 13 amino acids. CDR1 and CDR2 (germline): SGDLS, YYNGEE. Deletions cut 3 bases from V and 4 bases from J, with 10 bases between. The CDR3 reads CASSEVLGETQYF. CDR3 bases: TGTGCCAGCAGCGAGGTATTAGGAGAGACCCAGTACTTC. Variable domain in full (rest from reference TRBV9 and TRBJ2-5): DSGVTQTPKHLITATGQRVTLRCSPRSGDLSVYWYQQSLDQGLQFLIQYYNGEERAKGNILERFSAQQFPDLHSELNLSSLELGDSALYFCASSEVLGETQYFGPGTRLLVL.

This chain links TRBV12-3 or TRBV12-4 with TRBJ1-1; a possible D gene is TRBD1 (6 bases). CDR3 length: 14 amino acids. V was pared by 4 bases and J by 5 bases, with 14 bases between. The CDR3 bases are TGTGCCAGCAGTTCCCTAGGGGGGGCGACTGAAGCTTTCTTT. It encodes CASSSLGGATEAFF.

This clonotype was counted a few times. The chain links TRBV6-1 to TRBJ2-7; 10 positions match TRBD1. V trimming: 3 bases; J trimming: 3 bases; junction bases outside the gene matches: 5. This CDR3 has 15 residues. Per germline, CDR1 MNHNS and CDR2 SASEGT. The CDR3: CASSDSGTGDYEQYF. The CDR3 coding sequence is TGTGCCAGCAGTGATTCCGGGACAGGGGACTACGAGCAGTACTTC.

This clonotype was seen repeatedly, ten times or more. The chain combines TRBV7-9 with TRBJ1-1; D is ambiguous. V gave up 4 bases and J gave up 2 bases, with 8 bases separating them. Germline loops: CDR1 SEHNR, CDR2 FQNEAQ (reference sequence). This CDR3 has 13 residues. CDR3 sequence: CASSSHGNTEAFF. The CDR3 nucleotides are TGTGCCAGCAGCTCTCACGGTAACACTGAAGCTTTCTTT.

The table lists this clonotype with a few counts. The chain carries TRBV10-3 and TRBJ2-3, with 10 bases aligning to TRBD1. The CDR3 totals 15 residues. J gave up 6 bases and V 9 bases, and 12 bases lay outside the gene matches. Germline CDR1 reads ENHRY; CDR2 reads SYGVKD. The CDR3 spells CAIEAGTGEGDTQYF. The CDR3 nucleotides read TGTGCCATAGAGGCCGGGACAGGGGAAGGGGATACGCAGTATTTT.

The genes are TRBV29-1 and TRBJ2-5; D uncertain. With 7 bases removed from V and 5 bases from J, the gap between germline ends came to 20 bases. The CDR3 consists of 14 residues. Germline assignment: CDR1 SQVTM and CDR2 ANQGSEA. CDR3 region: CSALTQLPRETQYF. DNA of the CDR3: TGCAGCGCCCTGACACAGCTACCAAGGGAGACCCAGTACTTC.

This clonotype was seen ten or more times. A much larger clone differs by one base, so this may be a read error. This sequence joins TRBV6-1 and TRBJ1-2; no definite D call. The germline V and J ends were trimmed by 1 base and 6 bases, with 3 bases remaining between them. From germline, CDR1 is MNHNS and CDR2 SASEGT. This CDR3 has 11 residues. The CDR3 bases are TGTGCCAGCAGTGAAGACAATGGCTACACCTTC. It codes for CASSEDNGYTF.

The CDR3: CSAGDRGDRSYEQYF. The CDR3 DNA sequence: TGCAGTGCTGGTGACAGGGGGGACAGATCCTACGAGCAGTACTTC. The V and J genes are TRBV20-1 and TRBJ2-7; 9 bases are a match to TRBD1. The length of the CDR3 is 15 residues. Per germline, CDR1 DFQATT and CDR2 SNEGSKA (reference sequence). V shed 5 bases and J 1 base; nucleotides not matched to a gene: 9.

The chain combines TRBV6-5 with TRBJ2-7, with unresolved D. The CDR3 has 14 amino acids. The V gene's germline CDR1 is MNHEY and CDR2 SVGAGI. V lost 0 bases to trimming and J lost 4 bases, with 10 bases between them. CDR3 sequence: CASSYSGVRYEQYF. In DNA form, the CDR3 reads TGTGCCAGCAGTTACTCCGGCGTACGGTACGAGCAGTACTTC.

This chain joins TRBV29-1 and TRBJ2-7; tentatively, D is TRBD1 (5 bases). Germline CDR1 and CDR2: SQVTM and ANQGSEA. The CDR3 runs to 13 residues. The V end lost 4 bases, the J end lost 5 bases, and 15 bases lay between the germline ends. The CDR3 reads CSVVVRVVNEQYF. DNA for the CDR3: TGCAGCGTTGTAGTCAGGGTGGTAAACGAGCAGTACTTC.

There are many counts of this clonotype. The chain uses TRBV2 and TRBJ2-2, with D hard to call. This CDR3 spans 13 amino acids. Trimming removed 0 bases from V and 6 bases from J, with 5 bases in between. CDR1 SNHLY and CDR2 FYNNEI come from the germline V gene. Here the CDR3 DNA reads TGTGCCAGCAGTGAAGCTAGAGCCGGGGAGCTGTTTTTT. Its protein product is CASSEARAGELFF.

This clonotype is a singleton in its sample. This may be a read error, as it is one base from a much larger clone. The chain employs TRBV19 and TRBJ1-3; D unresolved. V was clipped by 4 bases and J by 0 bases, with 10 bases between them. The CDR3 has 15 amino acids. Germline CDR1 is LNHDA and CDR2 is SQIVND (reference sequence). CDR3 in DNA: TGTGCCAGTAGTACGAAACTGACCTCTGGAAACACCATATATTTT. It translates to CASSTKLTSGNTIYF.

Ten or more counts support this clonotype. The chain carries TRBV2 and TRBJ2-3, with D possibly TRBD1 on 5 matching bases. The ends were cut back, 9 bases at V and 1 base at J, with 14 bases in the middle. Germline values: CDR1 SNHLY, CDR2 FYNNEI. The CDR3 runs 14 residues. This CDR3 reads CARQFRVCTDTQYF. Written as DNA, the CDR3 is TGTGCCAGGCAATTCAGGGTATGCACAGATACGCAGTATTTT. Full variable domain (rest looked up from reference TRBV2 and TRBJ2-3): EPEVTQTPSHQVTQMGQEVILRCVPISNHLYFYWYRQILGQKVEFLVSFYNNEISEKSEIFDDQFSVERPDGSNFTLKIRSTKLEDSAMYFCARQFRVCTDTQYFGPGTRLTVL.

In its sample, this clonotype was seen many times. The V call is TRBV24-1, the J call TRBJ2-1; TRBD2 might be the D (6 bases). V lost 4 bases, J lost 3 bases, and 15 bases lay in between. The CDR3 covers 16 residues. Per the germline V gene, CDR1 is KGHDR and CDR2 is SFDVKD. CDR3 bases: TGTGCCACCAGTGACCCCGGGACTGTCGGCTACAATGAGCAGTTCTTC. Translation gives CATSDPGTVGYNEQFF.

This clonotype was seen ten or more times. The chain uses TRBV14 and TRBJ1-2; D ambiguous. Germline V gene sequence: CDR1 SGHDN, CDR2 FVKESK. Trimming took 4 bases from V and 5 from J, leaving 8 bases between them. The CDR3 length is 12 residues. For the CDR3, the DNA is TGTGCCAGCAGCCCCTCCTCATATGGCTACACCTTC. It translates to CASSPSSYGYTF.

The chain recombines TRBV12-3 or TRBV12-4 with TRBJ1-6; TRBD1 might be the D (6 bases). There are 16 residues in the CDR3. The ends were cut back, 1 base at V and 9 bases at J, with 16 bases in the middle. The CDR3 is CASSLVQGHGGSPLHF. The CDR3 bases are TGTGCCAGCAGTTTAGTTCAGGGGCACGGGGGTTCACCCCTCCACTTT.

This clonotype has just a few counts. A junction boundary mismatches the germline segment, possibly from a read error. The V call is TRBV5-8, the J call TRBJ1-6; the match to TRBD1 covers 7 bases. Germline CDR1 SGHTS, CDR2 YDEGEE. This CDR3 is 15 amino acids long. The CDR3 DNA reads as TGTGCCAGCAGCTTGGCCGGGACAGAGAATTCACTCCTCCACTTT. It encodes CASSLAGTENSLLHF.

This clonotype was seen only a few times. This chain connects TRBV6-1 to TRBJ1-3; unclear D gene. Per germline, CDR1 MNHNS and CDR2 SASEGT. Trimming pared 5 bases from V and 0 bases from J, leaving 11 bases between. This CDR3 region has 15 residues. The CDR3 sequence: CASSKAEDSGNTIYF. As DNA, the CDR3 is TGTGCCAGCAGTAAGGCAGAAGACTCTGGAAACACCATATATTTT.